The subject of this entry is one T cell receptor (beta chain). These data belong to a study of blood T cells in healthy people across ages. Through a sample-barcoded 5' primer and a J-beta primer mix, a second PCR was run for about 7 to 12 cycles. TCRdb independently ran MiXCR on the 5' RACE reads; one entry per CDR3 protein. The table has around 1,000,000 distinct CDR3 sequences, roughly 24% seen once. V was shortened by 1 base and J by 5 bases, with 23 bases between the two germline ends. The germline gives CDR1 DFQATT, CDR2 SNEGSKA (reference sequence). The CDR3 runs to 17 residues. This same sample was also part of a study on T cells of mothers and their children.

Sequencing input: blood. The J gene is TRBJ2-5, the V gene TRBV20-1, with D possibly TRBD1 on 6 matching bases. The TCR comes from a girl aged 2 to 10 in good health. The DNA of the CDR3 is TGCAGTGCTAGAGCCCTGAATCGACAGGCGGCGAAGGAGACCCAGTACTTC. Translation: CSARALNRQAAKETQYF.